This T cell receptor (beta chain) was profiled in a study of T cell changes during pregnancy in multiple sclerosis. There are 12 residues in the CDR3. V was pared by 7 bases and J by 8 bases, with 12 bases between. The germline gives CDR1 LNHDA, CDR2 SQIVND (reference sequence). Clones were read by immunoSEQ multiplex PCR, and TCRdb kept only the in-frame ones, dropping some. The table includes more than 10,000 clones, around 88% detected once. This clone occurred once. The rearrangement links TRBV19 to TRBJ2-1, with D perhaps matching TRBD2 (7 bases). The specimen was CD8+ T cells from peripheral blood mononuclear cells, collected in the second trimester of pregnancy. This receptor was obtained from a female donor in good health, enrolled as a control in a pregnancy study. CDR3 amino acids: CASKTGGDEQFF. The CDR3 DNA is TGTGCCAGTAAAACGGGGGGCGATGAGCAGTTCTTC.